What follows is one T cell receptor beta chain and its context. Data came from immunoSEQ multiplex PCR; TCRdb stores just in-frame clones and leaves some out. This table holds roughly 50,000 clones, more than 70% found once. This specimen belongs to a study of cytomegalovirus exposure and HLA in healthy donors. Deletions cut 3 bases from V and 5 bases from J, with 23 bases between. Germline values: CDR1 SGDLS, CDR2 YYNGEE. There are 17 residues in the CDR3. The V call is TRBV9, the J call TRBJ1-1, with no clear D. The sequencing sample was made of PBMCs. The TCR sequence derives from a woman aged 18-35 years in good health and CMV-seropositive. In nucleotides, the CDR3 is TGTGCCAGCAGCGCTACAGAACAGCTGGTACGAGGGACTGAAGCTTTCTTT. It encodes CASSATEQLVRGTEAFF.